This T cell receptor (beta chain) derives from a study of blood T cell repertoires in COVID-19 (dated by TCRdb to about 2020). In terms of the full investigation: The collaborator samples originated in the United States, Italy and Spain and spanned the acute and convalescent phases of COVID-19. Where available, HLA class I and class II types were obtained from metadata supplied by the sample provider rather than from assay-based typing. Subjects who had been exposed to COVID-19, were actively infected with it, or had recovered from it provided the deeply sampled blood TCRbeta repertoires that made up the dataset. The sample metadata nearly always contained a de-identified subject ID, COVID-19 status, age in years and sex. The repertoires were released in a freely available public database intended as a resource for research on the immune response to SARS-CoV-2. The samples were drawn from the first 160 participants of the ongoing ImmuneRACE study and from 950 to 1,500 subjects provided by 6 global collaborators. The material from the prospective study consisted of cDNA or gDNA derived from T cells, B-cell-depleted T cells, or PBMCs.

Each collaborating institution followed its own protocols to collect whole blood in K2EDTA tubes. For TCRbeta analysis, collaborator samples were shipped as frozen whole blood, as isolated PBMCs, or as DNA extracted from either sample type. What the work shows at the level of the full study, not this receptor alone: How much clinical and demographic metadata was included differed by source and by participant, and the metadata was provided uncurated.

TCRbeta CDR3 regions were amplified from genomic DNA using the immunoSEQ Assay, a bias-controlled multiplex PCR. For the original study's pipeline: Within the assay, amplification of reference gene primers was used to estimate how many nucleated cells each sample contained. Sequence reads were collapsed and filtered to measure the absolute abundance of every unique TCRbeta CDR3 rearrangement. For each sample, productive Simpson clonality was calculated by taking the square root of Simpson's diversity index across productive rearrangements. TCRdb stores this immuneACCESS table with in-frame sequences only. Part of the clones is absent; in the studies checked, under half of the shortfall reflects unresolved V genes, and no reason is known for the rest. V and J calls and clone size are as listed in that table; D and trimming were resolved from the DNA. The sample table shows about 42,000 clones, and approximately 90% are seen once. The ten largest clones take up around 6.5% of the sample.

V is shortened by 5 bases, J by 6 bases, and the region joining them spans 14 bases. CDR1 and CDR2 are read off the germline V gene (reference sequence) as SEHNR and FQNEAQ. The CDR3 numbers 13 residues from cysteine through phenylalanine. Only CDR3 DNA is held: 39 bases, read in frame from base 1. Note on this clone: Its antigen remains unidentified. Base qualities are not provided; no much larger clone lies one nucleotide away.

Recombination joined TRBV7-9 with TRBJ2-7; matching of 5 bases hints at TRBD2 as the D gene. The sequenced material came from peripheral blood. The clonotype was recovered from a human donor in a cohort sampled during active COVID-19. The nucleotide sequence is TGTGCCAGCAGCCGAGGGATACCCGGCGAGCAGTACTTC. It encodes CASSRGIPGEQYF.